One and the same sample provided the 26 T cell receptor beta chains below, sequenced in a study of blood T cell repertoires in COVID-19. Assay used: immunoSEQ multiplex PCR; TCRdb lists only in-frame clones, some missing. The sample lists 100,000 to 150,000 clones, 65% to 90% occurring once. The sequenced sample was peripheral blood. The receptors here all came from an elderly woman with acute or convalescent COVID-19.

The rearrangement joins TRBV5-1 to TRBJ2-2, with 9 bases that match TRBD2. This CDR3 has 16 amino acids. Germline trimming cut 5 bases from V and 4 bases from J; bases unmatched to any gene: 9. Germline CDR1 is SGHRS and CDR2 is YFSETQ. The CDR3 protein is CASRSAGGPGTGELFF. In DNA form, the CDR3 reads TGCGCCAGCAGGAGCGCGGGGGGGCCGGGCACCGGGGAGCTGTTTTTT.

V gene TRBV2 combines with J gene TRBJ2-2; D possibly corresponds to TRBD2 (6 bases). The ends were cut back, 8 bases at V and 5 bases at J, with 15 bases in the middle. CDR3 length: 14 amino acids. CDR1 and CDR2 (germline): SNHLY, FYNNEI. This CDR3 reads CASRGSGRTGELFF. DNA for the CDR3: TGTGCCAGCCGGGGGTCAGGGAGAACCGGGGAGCTGTTTTTT.

The rearrangement joins TRBV6-6 to TRBJ2-1, with D possibly matching TRBD2 (5 bases). The V end was cut by 4 bases, the J end by 3 bases, with 10 bases between. Germline loops: CDR1 MNHNY, CDR2 SVGAGI (reference sequence). This CDR3 has 14 amino acids. The CDR3 nucleotides read TGTGCCAGCAGTTTCGAGCGGAACTACAATGAGCAGTTCTTC. It yields the protein CASSFERNYNEQFF.

The chain is built from TRBV6-6 and TRBJ1-1; 9 nucleotides agree with TRBD1. J gave up 5 bases and V 5 bases, and 3 bases lay outside the gene matches. Germline CDR1 is MNHNY and CDR2 is SVGAGI (reference sequence). This CDR3 comprises 13 residues. Written as DNA, the CDR3 is TGTGCCAGCAGTGTCGACAGGGGGACTGAAGCTTTCTTT. It is translated as CASSVDRGTEAFF.

In nucleotides, the CDR3 is TGTGCCAGTAGTACCCTTCGGACAGCTCCAGCTTTCTTT. Amino acids: CASSTLRTAPAFF. This chain links TRBV19 with TRBJ1-1, with TRBD1 as a possible D gene (6 bases). Germline CDR1 and CDR2: LNHDA and SQIVND (reference sequence). Trimming took 4 bases from V and 10 from J, leaving 16 bases between them. The CDR3 spans 13 residues.

The chain is built from TRBV6-5 and TRBJ1-4, with unresolved D. Germline CDR1 and CDR2: MNHEY and SVGAGI. The V and J ends lost 7 bases and 2 bases respectively, with 11 bases between them. This CDR3 spans 14 amino acids. The CDR3 loop is CASKAAVTNEKLFF. CDR3 sequence (DNA): TGTGCCAGCAAGGCGGCAGTCACTAATGAAAAACTGTTTTTT.

V is TRBV7-2 and J is TRBJ1-4; a possible D gene is TRBD1 (6 bases). Germline loops: CDR1 SGHTA, CDR2 FQGNSA. The CDR3 consists of 14 residues. V was shortened by 8 bases and J by 8 bases, with 18 bases between the two germline ends. CDR3 DNA: TGTGCCAGCTCCAAGAGGGCAGGACAGGAAAAACTGTTTTTT. Residues: CASSKRAGQEKLFF.

The rearrangement links TRBV3-1 (or the pseudogene TRBV3-2) to TRBJ1-3; D uncertain. The germline V and J ends were trimmed by 6 bases and 3 bases, with 3 bases remaining between them. The germline V gene encodes CDR1 LGHDT and CDR2 YNNKEL (reference sequence). There are 11 residues in the CDR3. CDR3 sequence: CASSYGNTIYF. The CDR3 DNA reads as TGTGCCAGCAGTTATGGAAACACCATATATTTT.

V is TRBV6-5 and J is TRBJ1-2; a possible D gene is TRBD1 (6 bases). Trimming left V 4 bases short and J 4 bases short, with 13 bases between. The CDR3 has 14 amino acids. Germline V CDR1 and CDR2: MNHEY, SVGAGI. The CDR3 is CASSSSGTIYGYTF. In DNA form, the CDR3 reads TGTGCCAGCAGTTCGTCCGGGACAATCTATGGCTACACCTTC.

The V call is TRBV5-1, the J call TRBJ1-5; D is uncertain. Per the germline V gene, CDR1 is SGHRS and CDR2 is YFSETQ. The CDR3 loop spans 13 amino acids. Trimming removed 2 bases from V and 16 bases from J, with 19 bases in between. The CDR3 coding sequence is TGCGCCAGCAGCTTAAATGGGGAGGGCAGGTACCATTTT. Translating it yields CASSLNGEGRYHF.

This clone was observed once. The rearrangement links TRBV19 to TRBJ2-5; tentative D call: TRBD2 (5 bases). Germline lookup yields CDR1 LNHDA and CDR2 SQIVND (reference sequence). The CDR3 length is 13 residues. The V end was cut by 5 bases, the J end by 10 bases, with 17 bases between. Here the CDR3 reads CASSQRAPGFQYF. The DNA of the CDR3 is TGTGCCAGTAGTCAGCGTGCCCCGGGATTCCAGTACTTC.

The rearrangement links TRBV7-2 to TRBJ1-2; D remains unclear. V lost 8 bases and J lost 2, with 15 bases in between. This CDR3 has 14 residues. CDR1 SGHTA and CDR2 FQGNSA come from the germline V gene. The CDR3 DNA follows: TGTGCCAGCGCTCGTGGAGGGCTAAACTATGGCTACACCTTC. This codes for CASARGGLNYGYTF.

This clone was seen a handful of times. The gene calls are TRBV6-5 and TRBJ1-5; D is perhaps TRBD1 (6 bases). The germline V gene encodes CDR1 MNHEY and CDR2 SVGAGI. V was shortened by 6 bases and J by 4 bases, with 16 bases between the two germline ends. This CDR3 spans 15 amino acids. CDR3 coding DNA: TGTGCCAGCAGACACCACGGGGGGGCAAATCAGCCCCAGCATTTT. Its translation is CASRHHGGANQPQHF.

Comment on this clone: At one end, the junction sequence differs from germline, possibly due to a read error. The rearrangement joins TRBV6-5 to TRBJ1-1; D is possibly TRBD1 (6 bases). Germline loops: CDR1 MNHEY, CDR2 SVGAGI. The CDR3 sequence is 13 residues long. CDR3 residues: CASSTGSNAEAFF. The CDR3 nucleotides are TGTGCCAGCAGTACAGGGTCGAACGCTGAAGCTTTCTTT.

A single count supports this clone. The gene calls are TRBV4-2 and TRBJ1-1; D gene uncertain. From germline, CDR1 is LGHNA and CDR2 YNFKEQ. This CDR3 has 13 amino acids. V was shortened by 0 bases and J by 4 bases, with 6 bases between the two germline ends. The CDR3 DNA is TGTGCCAGCAGCCAAGATTGGGCCACTGAAGCTTTCTTT. Translated, it gives CASSQDWATEAFF.

This chain uses TRBV6-5 with TRBJ1-1, with 7 bases matching TRBD1. This CDR3 is built from 13 residues. Looked up from germline, CDR1 is MNHEY and CDR2 is SVGAGI. The junction had 4 bases not matched to a gene; V was cut back by 6 bases and J by 3 bases. CDR3 coding DNA: TGTGCCAGCAGGCGCAGGGGGGACACTGAAGCTTTCTTT. Its translation: CASRRRGDTEAFF.

On this clone: The sample contains more than one DNA sequence encoding this CDR3. V is TRBV12-3 or TRBV12-4 and J is TRBJ1-1; 9 bases line up with TRBD1. V lost 6 bases to trimming and J lost 2 bases; unmatched junction nucleotides: 1. The CDR3 runs to 13 residues. CDR3 residues: CASRGQGNTEAFF. The CDR3 DNA follows: TGTGCCAGCAGGGGACAGGGAAACACTGAAGCTTTCTTT.

The V and J genes are TRBV6-2 or TRBV6-3 and TRBJ1-2; D may be TRBD1 (6 bases). Germline V gives CDR1 MNHEY, CDR2 SVGEGT. Trimming took off 5 bases at V and 4 bases at J, with 8 bases between the two ends. The CDR3 length is 12 residues. This CDR3 is CASSQQGYGYTF. The CDR3 region has the DNA TGTGCCAGCAGTCAACAGGGCTATGGCTACACCTTC.

The chain couples TRBV10-2 to TRBJ1-4; possibly TRBD1 for D (5 bases). The V gene's germline CDR1 is WSHSY and CDR2 SAAADI. CDR3 size: 14 residues. Between the trimmed V and J ends, which lost 8 bases and 6 bases, there was a span of 16 bases. The CDR3 DNA is TGCGCCAGCTTCTCCCAGGGTGGGGATGAAAAACTGTTTTTT. As protein: CASFSQGGDEKLFF.

Remarks on this clone: The same CDR3 also results from other DNA sequences found in this sample. This chain uses TRBV5-1 with TRBJ2-3; the match to TRBD1 covers 8 bases. CDR1 is SGHRS and CDR2 is YFSETQ in the germline V gene. This CDR3 comprises 14 residues. Trimming removed 3 bases from V and 5 bases from J; junction bases left unmatched: 5. The CDR3 sequence is CASSSPGQGDTQYF. The CDR3 nucleotides are TGCGCCAGCAGCTCCCCCGGACAGGGAGATACGCAGTATTTT.

The chain combines TRBV10-3 with TRBJ1-1; D call uncertain. The CDR3 consists of 13 residues. V shed 11 bases and J shed 4 bases, with 17 bases lying between them. Germline V lookup: CDR1 ENHRY, CDR2 SYGVKD. The CDR3 region has the DNA TGTGCCTCGGTGAGGGAGTTGGGCACTGAAGCTTTCTTT. Protein product: CASVRELGTEAFF.

The chain uses TRBV7-6 and TRBJ1-2; 10 nucleotides agree with TRBD1. CDR3 size: 15 residues. Per germline, CDR1 SGHVS and CDR2 FNYEAQ. The V and J ends lost 5 bases and 4 bases, in that order; junction bases with no gene match: 7. The CDR3 DNA sequence: TGTGCCAGCAGCAGCGGGACAGGGGATCTCTATGGCTACACCTTC. Its protein product is CASSSGTGDLYGYTF.

This chain connects TRBV28 to TRBJ1-1; 7 bases match TRBD1. Germline-derived CDR1 and CDR2 are MDHEN and SYDVKM. CDR3 length: 16 residues. J gave up 0 bases and V 2 bases, and 6 bases lay outside the gene matches. CDR3 amino acids: CASSLGTVPMNTEAFF. CDR3 DNA sequence: TGTGCCAGCAGTTTAGGGACAGTCCCAATGAACACTGAAGCTTTCTTT.

As DNA, the CDR3 is TGTGCCAGCAGCTTGAATACTGAAAACACCATATATTTT. It codes for CASSLNTENTIYF. This chain joins TRBV5-4 and TRBJ1-3; D remains unclear. Trimming shortened V by 1 base and J by 6 bases, and 8 bases separated the two germline ends. Germline loops: CDR1 SGHNT, CDR2 YYREEE (reference sequence). This CDR3 spans 13 amino acids.

The J gene is TRBJ1-3, the V gene TRBV19, with D hard to call. From germline, CDR1 is LNHDA and CDR2 SQIVND (reference sequence). This CDR3 comprises 13 residues. V lost 6 bases to trimming and J lost 1 base, with 7 bases between them. The CDR3 sequence is CASRVGSGNTIYF. As DNA, the CDR3 is TGTGCCAGTAGAGTCGGGTCTGGAAACACCATATATTTT.

This clone has only a few counts. The chain links TRBV6-5 to TRBJ2-1; 10 bases line up with TRBD1. Germline values: CDR1 MNHEY, CDR2 SVGAGI. V was pared by 4 bases and J by 6 bases, with 3 bases of the junction left unmatched. The CDR3 runs to 14 residues. Here the CDR3 DNA reads TGTGCCAGCAGTTTCCGGGACAGGGGCAATGAGCAGTTCTTC. It is translated as CASSFRDRGNEQFF.